The rows below give T cell receptor beta chains drawn from one sample of a study of T cell changes during pregnancy in multiple sclerosis. Clones were read by immunoSEQ multiplex PCR, and TCRdb kept only the in-frame ones, dropping some. The table shows around 99,000 clones, with around 92% occurring only once. The sample consisted of peripheral blood, taken in the first trimester of pregnancy. These receptors all come from a female donor with multiple sclerosis, enrolled in a pregnancy study. Each CDR3 is given with its conserved first and last residue.

>TRBV7-8
CASSKRTSGRYEQYF
>TRBV11-1
CASSSPTLAGALSTDTQYF
>TRBV28
CASSRATGQGASYEQYF
>TRBV5-1
CASQLGAAGELFF
>TRBV27
CASAGFDEQFF
>TRBV27
CASSFSGRAQGYNEQFF
>TRBV7-3
CASSLGLKPYEQYF
>TRBV28
CAKYYEQYF
>TRBV7-8
CASSQGQGTDTQYF
>TRBV10-3
CAIWGGSGNQPQHF
>TRBV29-1
CSVGDRATYEQYF
>TRBV10-3
CAISDPSGYGYTF
>TRBV7-9
CASSNRDRGFYEQYF
>TRBV6-5
CASRETGFNEKLFF
>TRBV6-5
CASKWASGKREQFF
>TRBV5-1
CASSLAQGALHEQYF
>TRBV30
CAWSVLRGLMTEAFF
>TRBV19
CASSTRTGQGNQPQHF
>TRBV28
CASSSGVLLGYTF
>TRBV6-6
CASSYSQREITDTQYF
>TRBV2
CAETRWQAGEKLFF
>TRBV5-1
CASSPRRGLQETQYF
>TRBV19
CASSTGSGAEKLFF
>TRBV2
CASTHGTGDTEAFF
>TRBV7-8
CASSLGQGVSNQPQHF
>TRBV5-5
CASSLVSVPRSYNEQFF
>TRBV2
CASSMDRSNQPQHF
>TRBV9
CASAGVSGANVLTF
>TRBV9
CASSATRAKGNTIYF
>TRBV7-9
CASSPLGLAELDTQYF
>TRBV9
CASSPRTGGGEKLFF
>TRBV5-4
CASSLLAGYNEQFF
>TRBV28
CAAGASGSLSYNEQFF
>TRBV4-2
CASSPGRAGDSEQYF